This T cell receptor beta chain was sequenced for a study of OX40 agonist ivuxolimab in advanced cancers. Overall study results and limits: Antigens targeted by the expanded peripheral T cells were not determined.

Generated by immunoSEQ multiplex PCR, the TCRdb table keeps only in-frame clones and is missing some. The data hold roughly 52,000 clones, with almost 85% observed a single time. The CDR3 runs to 14 residues. V was pared by 7 bases and J by 6 bases, with 8 bases of the junction left unmatched. Germline V gives CDR1 SGHRS, CDR2 YFSETQ. This clone was picked up a small number of times. Its target is not known. The sequencing here drew on CD4+ or CD8+ T cells sorted from blood, taken in a trial of the OX40 agonist ivuxolimab. The chain carries TRBV5-1 and TRBJ2-1, with 9 bases identical to TRBD1. The sequence came from an adult with an advanced solid tumor such as melanoma, head and neck, liver or kidney cancer. The chain's CDR3 is CASSGTGRVNEQFF. The CDR3 bases are TGCGCCAGCTCTGGGACAGGGCGCGTCAATGAGCAGTTCTTC.